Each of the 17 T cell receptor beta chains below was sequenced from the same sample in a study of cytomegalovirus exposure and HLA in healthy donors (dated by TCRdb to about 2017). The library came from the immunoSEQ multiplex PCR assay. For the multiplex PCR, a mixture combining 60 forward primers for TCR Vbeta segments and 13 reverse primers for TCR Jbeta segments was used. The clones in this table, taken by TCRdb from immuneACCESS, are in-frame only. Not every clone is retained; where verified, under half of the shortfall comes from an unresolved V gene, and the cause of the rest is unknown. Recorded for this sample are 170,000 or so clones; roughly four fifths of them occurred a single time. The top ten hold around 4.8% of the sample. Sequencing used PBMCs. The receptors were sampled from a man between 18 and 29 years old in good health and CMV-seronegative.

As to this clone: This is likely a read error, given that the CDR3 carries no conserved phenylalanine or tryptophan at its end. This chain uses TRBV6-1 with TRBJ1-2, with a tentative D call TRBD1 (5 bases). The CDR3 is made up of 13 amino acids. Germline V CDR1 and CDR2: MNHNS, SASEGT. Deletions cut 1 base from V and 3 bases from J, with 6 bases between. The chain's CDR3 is CASSEEGYYGYTL. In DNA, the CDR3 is TGTGCCAGCAGTGAAGAGGGGTACTATGGCTACACCCTC.

The CDR3 region is CASSLVTGTSSGNTIYF. CDR3 nucleotides: TGTGCCAGCAGCTTAGTTACGGGTACTAGCTCTGGAAACACCATATATTTT. The genes are TRBV7-6 and TRBJ1-3; unclear D gene. The CDR3 spans 17 residues. V was clipped by 1 base and J by 0 bases, with 13 bases between them. Germline V gene sequence: CDR1 SGHVS, CDR2 FNYEAQ.

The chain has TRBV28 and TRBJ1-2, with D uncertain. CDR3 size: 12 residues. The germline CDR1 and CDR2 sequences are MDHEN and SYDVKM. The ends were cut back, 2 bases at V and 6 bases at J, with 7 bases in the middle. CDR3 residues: CASSLMRDGYTF. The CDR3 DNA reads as TGTGCCAGCAGTTTAATGAGGGATGGCTACACCTTC.

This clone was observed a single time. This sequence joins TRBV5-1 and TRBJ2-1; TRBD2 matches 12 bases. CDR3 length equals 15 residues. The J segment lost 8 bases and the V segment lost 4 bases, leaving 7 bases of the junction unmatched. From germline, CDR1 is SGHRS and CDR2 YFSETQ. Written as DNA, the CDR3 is TGCGCCAGCAGCCTGACTAGCGGGAGTATCGATGAGCAGTTCTTC. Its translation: CASSLTSGSIDEQFF.

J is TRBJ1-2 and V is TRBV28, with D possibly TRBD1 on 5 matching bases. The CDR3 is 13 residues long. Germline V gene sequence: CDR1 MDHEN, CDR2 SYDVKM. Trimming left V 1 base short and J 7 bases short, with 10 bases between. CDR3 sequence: CASSLSGSGGYTF. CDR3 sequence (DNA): TGTGCCAGCAGTTTATCAGGGTCCGGTGGCTACACCTTC.

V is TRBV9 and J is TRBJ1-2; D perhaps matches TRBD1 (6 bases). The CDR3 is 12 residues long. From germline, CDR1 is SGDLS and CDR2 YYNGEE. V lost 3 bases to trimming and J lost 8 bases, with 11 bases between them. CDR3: CASSDRVYGYTF. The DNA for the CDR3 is TGTGCCAGCAGCGACAGGGTTTACGGCTACACCTTC.

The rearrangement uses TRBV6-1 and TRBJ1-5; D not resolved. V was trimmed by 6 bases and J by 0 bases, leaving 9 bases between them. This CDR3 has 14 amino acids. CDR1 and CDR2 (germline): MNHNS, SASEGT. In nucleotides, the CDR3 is TGTGCCAGCAGACCCTACTATAGCAATCAGCCCCAGCATTTT. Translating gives CASRPYYSNQPQHF.

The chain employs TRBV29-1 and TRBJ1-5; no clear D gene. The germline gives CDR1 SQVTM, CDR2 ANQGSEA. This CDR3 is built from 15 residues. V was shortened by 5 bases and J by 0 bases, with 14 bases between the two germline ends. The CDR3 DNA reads TGCAGCGTTAGTCACAGCGGGAATAGCAATCAGCCCCAGCATTTT. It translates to CSVSHSGNSNQPQHF. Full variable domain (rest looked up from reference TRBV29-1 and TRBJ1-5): SAVISQKPSRDICQRGTSLTIQCQVDSQVTMMFWYRQQPGQSLTLIATANQGSEATYESGFVIDKFPISRPNLTFSTLTVSNMSPEDSSIYLCSVSHSGNSNQPQHFGDGTRLSIL.

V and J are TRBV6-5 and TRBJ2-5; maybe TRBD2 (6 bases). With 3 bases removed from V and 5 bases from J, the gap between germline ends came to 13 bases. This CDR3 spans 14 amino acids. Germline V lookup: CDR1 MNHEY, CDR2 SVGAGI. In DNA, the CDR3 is TGTGCCAGCAGTTATGGGGGGTTCCGGGAGACCCAGTACTTC. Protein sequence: CASSYGGFRETQYF.

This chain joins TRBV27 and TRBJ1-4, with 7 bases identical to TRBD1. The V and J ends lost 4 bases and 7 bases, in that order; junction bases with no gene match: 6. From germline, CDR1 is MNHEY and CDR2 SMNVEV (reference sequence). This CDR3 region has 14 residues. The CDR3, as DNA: TGTGCCAGCAGTTATGCAGGGGGAACTGAAAAACTGTTTTTT. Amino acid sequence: CASSYAGGTEKLFF.

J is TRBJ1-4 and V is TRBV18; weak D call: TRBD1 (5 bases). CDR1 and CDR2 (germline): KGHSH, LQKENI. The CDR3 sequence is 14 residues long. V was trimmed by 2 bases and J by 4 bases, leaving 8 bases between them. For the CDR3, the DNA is TGTGCCAGCTCACCATCAGGGATTAATGAAAAACTGTTTTTT. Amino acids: CASSPSGINEKLFF.

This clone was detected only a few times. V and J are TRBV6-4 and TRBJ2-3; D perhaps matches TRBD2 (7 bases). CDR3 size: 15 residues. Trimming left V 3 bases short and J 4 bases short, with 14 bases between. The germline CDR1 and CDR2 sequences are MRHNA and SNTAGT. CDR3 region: CASSEEGGSADTQYF. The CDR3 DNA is TGTGCCAGCAGTGAAGAGGGGGGGTCCGCAGATACGCAGTATTTT.

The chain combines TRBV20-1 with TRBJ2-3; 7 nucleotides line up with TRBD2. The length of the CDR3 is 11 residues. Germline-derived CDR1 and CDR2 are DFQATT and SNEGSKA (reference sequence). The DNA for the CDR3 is TGCCAAACTAGCGAATCAGATACGCAGTATTTT. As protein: CQTSESDTQYF.

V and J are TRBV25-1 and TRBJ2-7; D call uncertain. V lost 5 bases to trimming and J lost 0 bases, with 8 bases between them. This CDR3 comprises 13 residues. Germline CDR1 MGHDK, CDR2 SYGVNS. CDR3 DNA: TGTGCCAGCAGTAGATGGCTCTCCTACGAGCAGTACTTC. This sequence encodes CASSRWLSYEQYF.

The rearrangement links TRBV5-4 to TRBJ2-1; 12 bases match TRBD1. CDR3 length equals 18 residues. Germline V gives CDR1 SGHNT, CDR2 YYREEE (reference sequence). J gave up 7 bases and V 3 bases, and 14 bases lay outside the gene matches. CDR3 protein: CASSSGRDRGLGWNEQFF. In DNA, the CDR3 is TGTGCCAGCAGCTCCGGAAGGGACAGGGGGCTGGGTTGGAATGAGCAGTTCTTC.

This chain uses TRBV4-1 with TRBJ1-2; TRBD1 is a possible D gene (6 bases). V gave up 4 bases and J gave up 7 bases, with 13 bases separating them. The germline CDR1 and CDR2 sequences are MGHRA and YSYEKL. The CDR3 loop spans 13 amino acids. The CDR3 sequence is CASSRGPGSGYTF. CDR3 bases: TGCGCCAGCAGCCGGGGGCCAGGGAGTGGCTACACCTTC.

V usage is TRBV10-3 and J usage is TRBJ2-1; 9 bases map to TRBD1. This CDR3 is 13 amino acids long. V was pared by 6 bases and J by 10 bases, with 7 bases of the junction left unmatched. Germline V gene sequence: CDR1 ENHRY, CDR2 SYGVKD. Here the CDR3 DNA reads TGTGCCATCAGGGGACAGGGAGTCGACGAGCAGTTCTTC. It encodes CAIRGQGVDEQFF.